The following is a T cell receptor (beta chain) sequence with its context. Its antigen is unidentified. Germline V gives CDR1 MDHEN, CDR2 SYDVKM. The trim removed 2 bases at V and 2 bases at J, leaving 2 bases unmatched. The CDR3 has 15 amino acids. The assay was immunoSEQ multiplex PCR, and TCRdb's table has in-frame clones only and misses some. The sample holds approximately 70,000 clones, 80% to 85% seen once. These data come from a study of OX40 agonist ivuxolimab in advanced cancers. Findings of the study overall: On average, a greater number of expanded clones characterised CD8+ T cells relative to CD4+.

Sampling times: baseline, cycle 4 day 1, cycle 7 day 1. The sequence was collected from an adult with an advanced solid tumor such as melanoma, head and neck, liver or kidney cancer. This chain connects TRBV28 to TRBJ2-7; 11 nucleotides align to TRBD1. Material: CD4+ or CD8+ T cells sorted from blood, obtained in a trial of the OX40 agonist ivuxolimab. For the CDR3, the DNA is TGTGCCAGCAGTTTAGGGACAGGGGGGGCCTACGAGCAGTACTTC. Translated, it gives CASSLGTGGAYEQYF.